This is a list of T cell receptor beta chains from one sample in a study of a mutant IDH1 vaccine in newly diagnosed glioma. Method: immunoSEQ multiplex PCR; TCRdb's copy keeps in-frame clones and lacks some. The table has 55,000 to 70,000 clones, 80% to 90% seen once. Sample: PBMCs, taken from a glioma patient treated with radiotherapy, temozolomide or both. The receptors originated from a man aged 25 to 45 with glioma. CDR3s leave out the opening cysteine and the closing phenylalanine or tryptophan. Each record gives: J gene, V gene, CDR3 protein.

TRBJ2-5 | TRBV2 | ARGAGGRHEQY
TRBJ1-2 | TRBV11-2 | ASSLVPGAYGYT
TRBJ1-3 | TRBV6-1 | ASSEGGTAGNTIY
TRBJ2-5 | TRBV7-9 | ASSSNHAETQY
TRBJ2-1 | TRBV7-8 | ASSLDGRGSSYNEQF
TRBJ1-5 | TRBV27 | ASAQAGGNQPQH
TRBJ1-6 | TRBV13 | ASSLTPTRGNSPLH
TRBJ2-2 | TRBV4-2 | ASSLGGDTGELF
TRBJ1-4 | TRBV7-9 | ASSLGREKLF
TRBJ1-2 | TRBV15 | ATSIDRGSYGYT
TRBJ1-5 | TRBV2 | ASSEPGTGGNQPQH
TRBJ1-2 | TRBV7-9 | ASSLDRLGGYT
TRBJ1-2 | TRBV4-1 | ASSSNRGVNYGYT
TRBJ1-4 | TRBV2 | ASRYDEKLF
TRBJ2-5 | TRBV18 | ASSSGQKETQY
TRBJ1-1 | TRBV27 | ASRTGTGVMSEAF
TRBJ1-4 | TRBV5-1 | ASSPRWTGRATNEKLF
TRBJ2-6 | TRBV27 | ASSGGTPSGANVLT
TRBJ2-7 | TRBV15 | ATSSGQAYEQY
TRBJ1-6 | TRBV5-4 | ASSLGGQGSYNSPLH
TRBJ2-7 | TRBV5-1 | ASSSAATSYEQY
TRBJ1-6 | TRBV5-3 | ARSLSTGTDNSPLH
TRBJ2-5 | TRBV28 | ASSLSETQY
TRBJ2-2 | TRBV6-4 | ASSDSGAGELF
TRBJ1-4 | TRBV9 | ASSTLGQFNEKLF
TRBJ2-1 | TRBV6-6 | ASSYSPRNEQF
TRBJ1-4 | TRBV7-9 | ASSLPGSTNEKLF
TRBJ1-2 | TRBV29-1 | SANQVNRNYGYT
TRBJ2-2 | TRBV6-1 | ASSGTGELF
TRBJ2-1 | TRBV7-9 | ASSFGTTSYNEQF
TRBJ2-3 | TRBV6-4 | ASRRTAF
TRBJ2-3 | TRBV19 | ASSAWGLPGTDTQY
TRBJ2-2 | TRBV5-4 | ASSFGRIRNTGELF
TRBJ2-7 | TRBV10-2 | ASRRGRYEQY
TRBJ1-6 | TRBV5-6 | ASSLDIPNSPLH
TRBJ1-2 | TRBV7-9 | ASSLEVGLEGYT
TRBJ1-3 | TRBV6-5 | ASRKILSGNTIY
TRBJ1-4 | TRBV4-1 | ASSQDPLYLINEKLF
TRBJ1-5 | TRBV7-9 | ASSRTGGTGASNQPQH
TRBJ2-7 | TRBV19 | ASSISRVYEQY
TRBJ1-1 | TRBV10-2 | ASSEIMTGNTEAF
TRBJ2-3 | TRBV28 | ASSPGTSGGDTDTQY
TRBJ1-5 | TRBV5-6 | ASNSRTGFNSNQPQH
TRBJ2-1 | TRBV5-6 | ASSLNRNEQF
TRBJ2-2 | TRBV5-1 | ASSLQGRELF
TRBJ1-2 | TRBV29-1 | SVEDLVTSSYGYT
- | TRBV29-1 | SVEGGTGGYEQY
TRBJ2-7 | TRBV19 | ASSTAGQGGYEQY
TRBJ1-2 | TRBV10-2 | ASSEPKTPRDTSYGYT
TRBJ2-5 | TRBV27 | ASSTNREEQY
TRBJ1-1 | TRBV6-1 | AVPTGVVNTEAF
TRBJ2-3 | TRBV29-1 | SVSSPLREQGPTDTQY
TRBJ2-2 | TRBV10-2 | ASSDPGTANTGELF
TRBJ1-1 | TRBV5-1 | ASSLPRGTAKPTANTEAF
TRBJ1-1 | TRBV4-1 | ASSQAAGGRWTEAF
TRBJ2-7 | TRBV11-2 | ASSSSLGQNGWGYEQY
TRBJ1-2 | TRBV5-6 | ASSLWRRYHGYT
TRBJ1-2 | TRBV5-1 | ASSRDRANYGYT